The entry below gives a single T cell receptor beta chain sequence along with its context. The sample belongs to a study of cytomegalovirus exposure and HLA in healthy donors. This PCR relied on a set of 60 Vbeta primers and 13 Jbeta primers. The data were produced by immunoSEQ multiplex PCR, yet TCRdb's version contains in-frame clones alone and is incomplete. The sample has about 180,000 clones, roughly 77% seen once. This CDR3 comprises 14 residues. The receptor was derived from a woman in her twenties or thirties in good health and CMV-seropositive. Specimen: PBMCs. The chain has TRBV12-1 and TRBJ1-2; the table's D gene call, TRBD1, was not cross checked with the DNA. TRBV12-1 is designated a pseudogene. This CDR3 reads CASSFPTGGLGYTF. The CDR3 nucleotides read TGTGCCAGCAGCTTCCCGACAGGGGGCCTGGGCTACACCTTC.